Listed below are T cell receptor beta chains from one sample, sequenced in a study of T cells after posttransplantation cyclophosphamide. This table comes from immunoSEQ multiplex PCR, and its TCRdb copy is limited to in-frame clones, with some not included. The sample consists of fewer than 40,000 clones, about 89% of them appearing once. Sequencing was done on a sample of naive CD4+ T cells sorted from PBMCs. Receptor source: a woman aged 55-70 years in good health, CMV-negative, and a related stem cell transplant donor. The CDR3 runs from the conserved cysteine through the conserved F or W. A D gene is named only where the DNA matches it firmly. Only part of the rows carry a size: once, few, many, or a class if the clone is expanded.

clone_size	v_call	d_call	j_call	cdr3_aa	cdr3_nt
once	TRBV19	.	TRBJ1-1	CASSIERRATEAFF	TGTGCCAGTAGTATCGAGAGGAGAGCCACTGAAGCTTTCTTT
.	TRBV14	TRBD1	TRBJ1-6	CASSLRTGPTSYNSPLHF	TGTGCCAGCAGCTTAAGGACAGGGCCAACGTCCTATAATTCACCCCTCCACTTT
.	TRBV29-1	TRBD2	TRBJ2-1	CSVTARFRAGGSNNEQFF	TGCAGCGTCACCGCCCGGTTTAGAGCGGGAGGCTCCAACAATGAGCAGTTCTTC
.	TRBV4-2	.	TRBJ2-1	CASSQVIRDEQFF	TGTGCCAGCAGCCAGGTCATACGGGATGAGCAGTTCTTC
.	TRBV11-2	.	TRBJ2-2	CASLNYQNTGELFF	TGTGCCAGCTTAAACTATCAGAACACCGGGGAGCTGTTTTTT
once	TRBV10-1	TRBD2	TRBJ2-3	CASSRSGGASGALADTQYF	TGCGCCAGCAGTCGTAGCGGGGGGGCCTCGGGTGCCCTTGCAGATACGCAGTATTTT
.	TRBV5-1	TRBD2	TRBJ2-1	CASSLVSGGYNEQFF	TGCGCCAGCAGCTTGGTTAGCGGGGGATACAATGAGCAGTTCTTC
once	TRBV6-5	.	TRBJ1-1	CASRKGGGAFF	TGTGCCAGCAGGAAGGGAGGGGGAGCTTTCTTT
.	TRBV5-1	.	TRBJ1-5	CASSLVLGQRSNQPQHF	TGCGCCAGCAGCTTGGTCCTGGGTCAGCGGAGCAATCAGCCCCAGCATTTT
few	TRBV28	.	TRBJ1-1	CASSESGQMNTEAFF	TGTGCCAGCAGCGAATCCGGACAAATGAACACTGAAGCTTTCTTT
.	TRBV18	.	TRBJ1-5	CASSLSSNQPQHF	TGTGCCAGCTCCCTCTCTAGCAATCAGCCCCAGCATTTT
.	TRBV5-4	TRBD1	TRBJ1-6	CASTSGQGGLRANSPLHF	TGTGCCAGCACTTCGGGACAGGGGGGATTAAGGGCTAATTCACCCCTCCACTTT
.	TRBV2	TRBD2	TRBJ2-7	CATQGTSGNEQYF	TGTGCCACTCAAGGGACTAGCGGGAACGAGCAGTACTTC
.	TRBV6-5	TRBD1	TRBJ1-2	CASTETGNGYTF	TGTGCCAGCACCGAGACAGGGAATGGCTACACCTTC
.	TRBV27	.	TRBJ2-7	CASSKGGRRNEQYF	TGTGCCAGCTCCAAGGGTGGGAGGAGAAACGAGCAGTACTTC
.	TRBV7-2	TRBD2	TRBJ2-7	CASSIGLAGNYEQYF	TGTGCCAGCAGCATCGGACTAGCGGGCAACTACGAGCAGTACTTC